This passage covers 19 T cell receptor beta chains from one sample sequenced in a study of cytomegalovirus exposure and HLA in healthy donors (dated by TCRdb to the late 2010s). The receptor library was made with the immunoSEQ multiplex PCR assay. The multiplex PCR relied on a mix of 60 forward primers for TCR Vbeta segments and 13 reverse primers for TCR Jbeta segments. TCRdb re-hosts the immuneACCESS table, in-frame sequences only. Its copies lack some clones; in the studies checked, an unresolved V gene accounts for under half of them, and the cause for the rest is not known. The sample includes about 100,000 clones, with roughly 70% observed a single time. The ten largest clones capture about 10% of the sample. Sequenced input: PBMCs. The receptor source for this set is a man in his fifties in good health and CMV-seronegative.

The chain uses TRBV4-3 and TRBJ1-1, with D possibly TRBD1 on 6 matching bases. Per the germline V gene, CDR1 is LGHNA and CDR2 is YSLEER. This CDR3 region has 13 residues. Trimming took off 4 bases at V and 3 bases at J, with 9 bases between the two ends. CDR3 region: CASSRTAYTEAFF. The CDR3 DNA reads TGCGCCAGCAGCCGGACAGCTTACACTGAAGCTTTCTTT.

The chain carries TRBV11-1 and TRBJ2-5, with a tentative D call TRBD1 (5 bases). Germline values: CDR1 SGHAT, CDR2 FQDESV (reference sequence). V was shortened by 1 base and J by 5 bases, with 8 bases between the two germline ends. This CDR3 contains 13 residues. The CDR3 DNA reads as TGTGCCAGCAGCTTAGTAGGGGCCGAGACCCAGTACTTC. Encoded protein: CASSLVGAETQYF. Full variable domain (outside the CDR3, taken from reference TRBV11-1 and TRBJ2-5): EAEVAQSPRYKITEKSQAVAFWCDPISGHATLYWYRQILGQGPELLVQFQDESVVDDSQLPKDRFSAERLKGVDSTLKIQPAELGDSAMYLCASSLVGAETQYFGPGTRLLVL.

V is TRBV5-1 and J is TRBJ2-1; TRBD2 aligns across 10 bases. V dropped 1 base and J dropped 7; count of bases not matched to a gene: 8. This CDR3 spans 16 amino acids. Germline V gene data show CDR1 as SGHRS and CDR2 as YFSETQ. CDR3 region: CASSLTLSGGANEQFF. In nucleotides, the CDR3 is TGCGCCAGCAGCTTGACACTGAGCGGGGGGGCGAATGAGCAGTTCTTC. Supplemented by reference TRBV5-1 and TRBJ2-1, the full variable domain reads KAGVTQTPRYLIKTRGQQVTLSCSPISGHRSVSWYQQTPGQGLQFLFEYFSETQRNKGNFPGRFSGRQFSNSRSEMNVSTLELGDSALYLCASSLTLSGGANEQFFGPGTRLTVL.

Written as DNA, the CDR3 is TGCGCCAGCAGCTTGGATGCAGGGGTTGGTTTCGGTGAGCAGTTCTTC. This translates into CASSLDAGVGFGEQFF. The rearrangement links TRBV5-1 to TRBJ2-1; weak D call: TRBD1 (6 bases). Germline CDR1 SGHRS, CDR2 YFSETQ. V was cut by 0 bases and J by 9 bases, with 19 bases left in between. This CDR3 comprises 16 residues.

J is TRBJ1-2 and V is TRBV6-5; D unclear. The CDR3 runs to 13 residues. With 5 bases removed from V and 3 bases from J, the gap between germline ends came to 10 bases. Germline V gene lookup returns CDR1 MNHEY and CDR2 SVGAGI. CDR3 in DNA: TGTGCCAGCAGTGAATGGGCAGACTATGGCTACACCTTC. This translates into CASSEWADYGYTF.

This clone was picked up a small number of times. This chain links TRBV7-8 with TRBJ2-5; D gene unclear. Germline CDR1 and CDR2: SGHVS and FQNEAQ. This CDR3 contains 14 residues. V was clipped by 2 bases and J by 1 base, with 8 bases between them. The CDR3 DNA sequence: TGTGCCAGCAGCTTATCAAATGTCCAAGAGACCCAGTACTTC. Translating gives CASSLSNVQETQYF.

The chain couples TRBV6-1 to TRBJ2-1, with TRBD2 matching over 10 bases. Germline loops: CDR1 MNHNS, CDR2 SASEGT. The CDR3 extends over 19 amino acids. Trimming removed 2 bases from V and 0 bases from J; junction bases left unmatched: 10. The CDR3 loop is CASSENLRLAGSSYNEQFF. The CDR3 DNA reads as TGTGCCAGCAGTGAAAACTTGCGACTAGCGGGTAGCTCCTACAATGAGCAGTTCTTC.

CDR3 DNA sequence: TGTGCCAGCAGCTTAGGCAGAACTAGCGGGAGCGGTGAGCAGTTCTTC. The encoded protein is CASSLGRTSGSGEQFF. This chain joins TRBV11-3 and TRBJ2-1; 11 positions agree with TRBD2. Per the germline V gene, CDR1 is SGHNT and CDR2 is YENEEA. After removal of 1 base from V and 9 bases from J, the junction contained 8 bases not matched to a gene. This CDR3 comprises 16 residues. The full variable domain, rest sourced from reference TRBV11-3 and TRBJ2-1, is EAGVVQSPRYKIIEKKQPVAFWCNPISGHNTLYWYLQNLGQGPELLIRYENEEAVDDSQLPKDRFSAERLKGVDSTLKIQPAELGDSAVYLCASSLGRTSGSGEQFFGPGTRLTVL.

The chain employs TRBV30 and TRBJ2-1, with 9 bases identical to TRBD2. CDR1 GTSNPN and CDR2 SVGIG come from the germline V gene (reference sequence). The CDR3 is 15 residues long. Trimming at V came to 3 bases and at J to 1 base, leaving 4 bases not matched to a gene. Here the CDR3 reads CAWRITSGSYNEQFF. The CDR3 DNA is TGTGCCTGGAGAATTACTAGCGGGTCCTACAATGAGCAGTTCTTC. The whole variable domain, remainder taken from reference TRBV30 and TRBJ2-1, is SQTIHQWPATLVQPVGSPLSLECTVEGTSNPNLYWYRQAAGRGLQLLFYSVGIGQISSEVPQNLSASRPQDRQFILSSKKLLLSDSGFYLCAWRITSGSYNEQFFGPGTRLTVL.

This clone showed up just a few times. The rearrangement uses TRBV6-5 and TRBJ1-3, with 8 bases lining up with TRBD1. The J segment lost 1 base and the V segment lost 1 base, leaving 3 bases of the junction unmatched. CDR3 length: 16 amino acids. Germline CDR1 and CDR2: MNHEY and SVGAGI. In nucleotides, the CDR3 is TGTGCCAGCAGTTACTTAGGACAGGGATCTGGAAACACCATATATTTT. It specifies CASSYLGQGSGNTIYF.

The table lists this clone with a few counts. CDR3 DNA sequence: TGTGCCAGCAGTGTACTAATTAATGAAAAACTGTTTTTT. This sequence encodes CASSVLINEKLFF. The chain joins TRBV6-1 to TRBJ1-4; no firm D call. The CDR3 covers 13 residues. The V gene lost 4 bases and the J gene lost 4 bases, with 7 bases spanning the gap. Germline CDR1 is MNHNS and CDR2 is SASEGT.

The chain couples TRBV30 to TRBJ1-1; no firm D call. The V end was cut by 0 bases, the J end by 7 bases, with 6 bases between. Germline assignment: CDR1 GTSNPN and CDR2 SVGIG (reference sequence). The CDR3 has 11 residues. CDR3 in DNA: TGTGCCTGGAGTGTGTCACTTGAAGCTTTCTTT. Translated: CAWSVSLEAFF. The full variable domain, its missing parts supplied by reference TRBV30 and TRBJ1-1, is SQTIHQWPATLVQPVGSPLSLECTVEGTSNPNLYWYRQAAGRGLQLLFYSVGIGQISSEVPQNLSASRPQDRQFILSSKKLLLSDSGFYLCAWSVSLEAFFGQGTRLTVV.

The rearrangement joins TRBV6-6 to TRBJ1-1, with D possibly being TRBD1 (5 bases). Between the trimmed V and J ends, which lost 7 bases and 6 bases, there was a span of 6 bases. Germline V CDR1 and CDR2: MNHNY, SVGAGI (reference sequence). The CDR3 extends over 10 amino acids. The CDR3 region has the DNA TGTGCCAGCAAAGGGGCTGAAGCTTTCTTT. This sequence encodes CASKGAEAFF.

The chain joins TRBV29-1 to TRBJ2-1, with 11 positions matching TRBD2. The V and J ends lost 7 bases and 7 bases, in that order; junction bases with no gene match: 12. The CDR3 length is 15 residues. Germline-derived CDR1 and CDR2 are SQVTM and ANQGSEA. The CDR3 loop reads CSGGRGTSGLNEQFF. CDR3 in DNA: TGCAGCGGAGGCCGCGGGACTAGCGGACTTAATGAGCAGTTCTTC.

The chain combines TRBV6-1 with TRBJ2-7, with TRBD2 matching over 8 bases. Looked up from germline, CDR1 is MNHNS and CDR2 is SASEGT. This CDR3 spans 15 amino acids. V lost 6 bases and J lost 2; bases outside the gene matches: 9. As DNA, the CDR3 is TGTGCCAGCAGACCTAATAGGGGACTAGCCTACGAGCAGTACTTC. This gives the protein CASRPNRGLAYEQYF.

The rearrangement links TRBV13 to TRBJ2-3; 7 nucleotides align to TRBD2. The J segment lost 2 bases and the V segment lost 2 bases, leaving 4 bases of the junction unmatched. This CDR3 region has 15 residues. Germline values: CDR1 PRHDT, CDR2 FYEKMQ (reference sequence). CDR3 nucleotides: TGTGCCAGCAGCTTAAAGCGGGGCCCCACAGATACGCAGTATTTT. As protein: CASSLKRGPTDTQYF.

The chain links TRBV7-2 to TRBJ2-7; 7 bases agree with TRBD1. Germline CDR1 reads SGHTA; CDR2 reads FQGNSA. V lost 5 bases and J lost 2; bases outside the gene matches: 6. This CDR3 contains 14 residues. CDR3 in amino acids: CASSPPTGAYEQYF. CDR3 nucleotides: TGTGCCAGCAGCCCCCCCACAGGGGCCTACGAGCAGTACTTC.

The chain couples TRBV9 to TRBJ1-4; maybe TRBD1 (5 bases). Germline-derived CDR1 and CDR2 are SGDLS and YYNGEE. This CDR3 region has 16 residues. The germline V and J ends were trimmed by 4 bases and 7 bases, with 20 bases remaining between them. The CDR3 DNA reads TGTGCCAGCAGCCGGGCGGGGGGGATTGGGGGTGAAAAACTGTTTTTT. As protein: CASSRAGGIGGEKLFF.

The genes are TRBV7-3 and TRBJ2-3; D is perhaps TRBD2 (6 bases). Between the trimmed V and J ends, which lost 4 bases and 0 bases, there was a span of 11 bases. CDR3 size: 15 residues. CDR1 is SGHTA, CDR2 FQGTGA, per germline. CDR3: CASSSQGLSTDTQYF. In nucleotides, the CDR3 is TGTGCCAGCAGCTCCCAGGGACTTAGCACAGATACGCAGTATTTT. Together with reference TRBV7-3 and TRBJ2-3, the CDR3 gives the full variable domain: GAGVSQTPSNKVTEKGKYVELRCDPISGHTALYWYRQSLGQGPEFLIYFQGTGAADDSGLPNDRFFAVRPEGSVSTLKIQRTERGDSAVYLCASSSQGLSTDTQYFGPGTRLTVL.